Detailed here is one T cell receptor (beta chain). Its matching antigen is unknown. The source of the sample is a study of siplizumab effects on memory and regulatory T cells. General study findings and limits: Siplizumab produced a significant reduction in alloreactive sequences that were traceable to unstimulated CD4+ memory cells.

There are 14 residues in the CDR3. Trimming pared 5 bases from V and 3 bases from J, leaving 10 bases between. Looked up from germline, CDR1 is MNHNS and CDR2 is SASEGT. Assays were performed on about 10^5 TCR templates per sample. Repertoires were generated with immunoSEQ multiplex PCR, while TCRdb's copy carries only in-frame clones and drops some. The sample lists some 9,000 clones, about 70% occurring once. This receptor was taken from a human donor in good health. The sample consisted of effector memory CD8+ T cells sorted from blood. As to subset: unstimulated CD8+ effector memory T cells. This chain links TRBV6-1 with TRBJ2-2; D is unclear. CDR3 sequence (DNA): TGTGCCAGCAGTCTTGACACTTACACCGGGGAGCTGTTTTTT. Amino acids: CASSLDTYTGELFF.